The rows below give T cell receptor beta chains drawn from one sample of a study of blood T cells in healthy people across ages. A single record per CDR3 protein comes from TCRdb applying MiXCR to the 5' RACE reads. The table records approximately 880,000 distinct CDR3 sequences, about 48% of them present only once. The sequencing input was blood. Receptors were obtained from a man aged 25 to 40 in good health. CDR3s include the opening cysteine and the closing phenylalanine or tryptophan. D genes are given only for firm matches. Clone size, where shown, is once, few, many, or a class for clones that have expanded.

NA	TRBV27	NA	TRBJ2-7	CASSSPGREDYEQYF	TGTGCCAGCAGTTCCCCGGGACGGGAAGACTACGAGCAGTACTTC
NA	TRBV4-2	NA	TRBJ2-3	CASSQATATDTQYF	TGTGCCAGCAGCCAAGCGACAGCCACAGATACGCAGTATTTT
TRBD1	TRBV11-2	NA	TRBJ1-2	CASSRLLRQGYGYTF	TGTGCCAGCAGCCGACTCCTCCGACAGGGCTATGGCTACACCTTC
NA	TRBV27	once	TRBJ1-5	CASSLQRHQPQHF	TGTGCCAGCAGTTTACAGAGGCATCAGCCCCAGCATTTT
NA	TRBV9	few	TRBJ2-1	CASSVSSGNYNEQFF	TGTGCCAGCAGCGTATCCTCGGGGAACTACAATGAGCAGTTCTTC
NA	TRBV6-5	NA	TRBJ1-6	CASSYSYDGSSGRNSPLQF	TGTGCCAGCAGTTACTCGTACGATGGGAGTTCGGGGCGGAATTCACCCCTCCAATTT
TRBD2	TRBV6-5	few	TRBJ2-3	CASSSRLAGGPTTDTQYF	TGTGCCAGCAGTTCACGACTAGCGGGGGGACCTACCACAGATACGCAGTATTTT
NA	TRBV27	NA	TRBJ1-1	CASSPPGLQVGSDTEAFF	TGTGCCAGCAGCCCTCCGGGCCTCCAAGTCGGGTCGGACACTGAAGCTTTCTTT
NA	TRBV7-7	NA	TRBJ2-5	CASSSIQGSQYF	TGTGCTAGCAGCTCTATTCAGGGATCCCAGTACTTC
NA	TRBV4-1	NA	TRBJ1-2	CASSHYQVQSGYTF	TGCGCCAGCAGCCATTACCAGGTGCAGAGTGGCTACACCTTC
NA	TRBV3-1	NA	TRBJ1-1	CASSQGGLATEAFF	TGTGCCAGCAGCCAAGGGGGGTTGGCCACTGAAGCTTTCTTT
NA	TRBV7-2	few	TRBJ1-2	CASSTEVGGYTF	TGTGCCAGCAGCACCGAGGTCGGAGGCTACACCTTC
TRBD2	TRBV7-2	once	TRBJ2-7	CASRASGGLYEQYF	TGTGCCAGCAGAGCTAGCGGGGGGTTATACGAGCAGTACTTC
TRBD2	TRBV7-8	NA	TRBJ2-3	CASSYSGRATLVATDTQYF	TGTGCCAGTAGCTATAGCGGGAGGGCCACCCTAGTGGCCACAGATACGCAGTATTTT
NA	TRBV10-3	NA	TRBJ2-5	CAISAGLADGEETQYF	TGTGCCATCAGCGCGGGACTCGCGGATGGAGAAGAGACCCAGTACTTC
NA	TRBV6-1	NA	TRBJ1-6	CASTVRGGNSPLHF	TGTGCCAGCACCGTGAGGGGCGGAAATTCACCCCTCCACTTT
NA	TRBV25-1	NA	TRBJ2-1	CASNYWGSPNYNEQFF	TGTGCCAGCAATTACTGGGGGTCACCTAACTACAATGAGCAGTTCTTC
TRBD1	TRBV3-1	NA	TRBJ1-1	CASSHQGVNTEAFF	TGTGCCAGCAGCCACCAGGGGGTGAACACTGAAGCTTTCTTT
NA	TRBV20-1	once	TRBJ2-3	CSARVVSTETQYF	TGCAGTGCTAGAGTAGTCAGCACAGAGACGCAGTATTTT
NA	TRBV5-1	NA	TRBJ2-7	CASTIGEGLDEQYF	TGCGCCAGCACTATCGGTGAGGGTTTGGACGAGCAGTACTTC
NA	TRBV5-1	many	TRBJ1-2	CASSLSVSDSRRGYTF	TGCGCCAGCAGCTTGTCGGTCTCGGACAGCCGACGGGGCTACACCTTC
TRBD1	TRBV28	few	TRBJ1-5	CASSPTGVSQPQHF	TGTGCCAGCAGTCCTACAGGGGTCAGTCAGCCCCAGCATTTT
NA	TRBV5-1	few	TRBJ2-7	CASSLYGRATSSYEQYF	TGCGCCAGCAGCTTGTATGGGCGGGCGACGAGCTCCTACGAGCAGTACTTC
NA	TRBV6-5	NA	TRBJ2-7	CAGSYEGYSSYEQYF	TGTGCCGGCAGTTACGAAGGTTACAGCTCCTACGAGCAGTACTTC
NA	TRBV29-1	few	TRBJ1-1	CSVVGGWVTEAFF	TGCAGCGTTGTGGGAGGGTGGGTCACTGAAGCTTTCTTT
NA	TRBV20-1	NA	TRBJ2-5	CSARMDGTQETQYF	TGCAGTGCTAGGATGGACGGGACTCAAGAGACCCAGTACTTC
NA	TRBV7-9	few	TRBJ2-3	CASSLMISLTDTQYF	TGTGCCAGCAGCTTAATGATTTCCCTCACAGATACGCAGTATTTT
TRBD1	TRBV6-6	NA	TRBJ2-2	CAGSYGQGVAGELFF	TGTGCCGGCAGTTACGGACAGGGAGTCGCCGGGGAGCTGTTTTTT
TRBD1	TRBV29-1	NA	TRBJ2-7	CSVRKDRGDSYEQYF	TGCAGCGTCCGTAAAGACAGGGGCGATTCCTACGAGCAGTACTTC
NA	TRBV18	few	TRBJ1-1	CASSPTEGRETEAFF	TGTGCCAGCTCACCAACGGAGGGAAGGGAAACTGAAGCTTTCTTT
NA	TRBV7-2	few	TRBJ2-3	CASRQPGAADTQYF	TGTGCCAGCAGACAACCAGGGGCAGCAGATACGCAGTATTTT
NA	TRBV7-9	NA	TRBJ1-2	CAGSLRDGNYGYTF	TGTGCCGGCAGCTTAAGGGACGGTAACTATGGCTACACCTTC
NA	TRBV10-3	few	TRBJ1-4	CAISARTVRSEKLFF	TGTGCCATCAGTGCTAGGACAGTCAGAAGTGAAAAACTGTTTTTT
TRBD1	TRBV29-1	NA	TRBJ1-6	CSVEDPGQGYSPLHF	TGCAGCGTTGAAGATCCTGGACAGGGTTATTCACCCCTCCACTTT
NA	TRBV4-2	many	TRBJ2-7	CASSQGTLAGDTYEQYF	TGTGCCAGCAGCCAAGGAACTTTGGCAGGGGATACCTACGAGCAGTACTTC
NA	TRBV20-1	NA	TRBJ2-5	CSAPDGTRIGTQYF	TGCAGTGCCCCGGACGGAACAAGAATTGGGACCCAGTACTTC
NA	TRBV6-5	NA	TRBJ1-4	CASSYSAGLATNEKLFF	TGTGCCAGCAGTTACTCGGCAGGCCTTGCAACTAATGAAAAACTGTTTTTT
NA	TRBV4-1	few	TRBJ2-3	CASSPLAADTQYF	TGCGCCAGCAGCCCCTTGGCAGCAGATACGCAGTATTTT
TRBD2	TRBV7-9	NA	TRBJ2-2	CASSTLTSGGTNTGELFF	TGTGCCAGCAGCACCCTGACTAGCGGGGGCACCAACACCGGGGAGCTGTTTTTT
NA	TRBV28	NA	TRBJ2-7	CASNSRVEQYF	TGTGCCAGCAATTCGAGGGTCGAGCAGTACTTC
NA	TRBV2	few	TRBJ2-1	CASHSYNEQFF	TGTGCCAGCCACTCCTACAATGAGCAGTTCTTC
NA	TRBV25-1	once	TRBJ2-7	CASSEYSASSYEQYF	TGTGCCAGCAGTGAATACAGCGCCAGCTCCTACGAGCAGTACTTC
NA	TRBV27	NA	TRBJ2-1	CASIGSGSERGTKGEFF	TGTGCCAGCATCGGGAGTGGGTCTGAACGGGGGACCAAAGGGGAGTTCTTC
NA	TRBV6-2/TRBV6-3	once	TRBJ2-7	CASSYRGRVYEQYF	TGTGCCAGCAGTTACAGGGGCCGGGTCTACGAGCAGTACTTC
TRBD2	TRBV4-3	once	TRBJ2-3	CASSQTGGSTTNTQYF	TGCGCCAGCAGCCAAACGGGGGGGAGCACCACTAATACGCAGTATTTT
TRBD2	TRBV10-3	NA	TRBJ2-1	CAISDGGAREQFF	TGTGCCATCAGTGACGGGGGGGCTCGTGAGCAGTTCTTC
TRBD2	TRBV9	few	TRBJ2-1	CASSVLGLAGTYNEQFF	TGTGCCAGCAGCGTATTGGGGCTAGCGGGGACATACAATGAGCAGTTCTTC
NA	TRBV7-2	once	TRBJ2-7	CAGSLASGNYEQYF	TGTGCCGGCAGCTTAGCGTCAGGGAACTACGAGCAGTACTTC
NA	TRBV5-1	NA	TRBJ1-4	CASSPDLGATTNEKLFF	TGCGCCAGCAGCCCGGACCTGGGGGCGACAACTAATGAAAAACTGTTTTTT
NA	TRBV2	NA	TRBJ2-1	CASSDGINEQFF	TGTGCCAGCAGTGACGGAATCAATGAGCAGTTCTTC
NA	TRBV7-9	NA	TRBJ1-4	CASSFEDGNEKLFF	TGTGCCAGCAGCTTCGAGGACGGGAATGAAAAACTGTTTTTT
NA	TRBV7-2	few	TRBJ2-1	CASSQRVEQFF	TGTGCCAGCAGCCAGAGGGTTGAGCAGTTCTTC
NA	TRBV10-3	NA	TRBJ2-2	CAISESQGMNTGELFF	TGTGCCATCAGTGAGTCTCAGGGAATGAACACCGGGGAGCTGTTTTTT
NA	TRBV29-1	few	TRBJ2-4	CSVAWGENIQYF	TGCAGCGTTGCTTGGGGGGAAAACATTCAGTACTTC
TRBD2	TRBV3-1	NA	TRBJ2-1	CASSQGASGGLSSYNEQFF	TGTGCCAGCAGCCAAGGCGCTAGCGGGGGATTAAGCTCCTACAATGAGCAGTTCTTC
TRBD1	TRBV20-1	once	TRBJ1-2	CSAREVQGAAGYTF	TGCAGTGCTAGAGAGGTACAGGGGGCGGCTGGCTACACCTTC